The 32 T cell receptor beta chains presented below share a single source sample, sequenced in a study of OX40 agonist ivuxolimab in advanced cancers. Sequencing used immunoSEQ multiplex PCR; TCRdb keeps in-frame clones, though not all of them. The sample lists approximately 94,000 clones; under 95% were seen once. The sequencing used CD4+ or CD8+ T cells sorted from blood, collected in a trial of the OX40 agonist ivuxolimab. The origin of the receptors is an adult with an advanced solid tumor such as melanoma, head and neck, liver or kidney cancer.

This clone was counted between two and nine times. CDR3 loop: CASGRDGGTDTQYF. CDR3 bases: TGTGCCAGCGGGAGAGATGGTGGCACAGATACGCAGTATTTT. This chain joins TRBV4-2 and TRBJ2-3, with D perhaps matching TRBD2 (5 bases). Trimming cost V 8 bases and J 1 base, with 13 bases left between them. CDR1 is LGHNA, CDR2 YNFKEQ, per germline. The CDR3 is 14 residues long.

The count of this clone is one. V usage is TRBV5-8 and J usage is TRBJ2-7; TRBD1 might be the D (6 bases). The CDR3 has 13 amino acids. The V end lost 5 bases, the J end lost 3 bases, and 12 bases lay between the germline ends. Germline CDR1 is SGHTS and CDR2 is YDEGEE. The CDR3 loop reads CASRRTGFYEQYF. CDR3 DNA sequence: TGTGCCAGCAGGCGTACAGGGTTCTACGAGCAGTACTTC.

The chain recombines TRBV11-2 with TRBJ2-1; D is uncertain. The CDR3 consists of 16 residues. The V end lost 4 bases, the J end lost 5 bases, and 18 bases lay between the germline ends. CDR1 and CDR2 from the germline V gene are SGHAT and FQNNGV. CDR3 amino acids: CASSSPQRRNHNEQFF. The CDR3 bases are TGTGCCAGCAGCTCCCCCCAACGTCGGAATCACAATGAGCAGTTCTTC.

The rearrangement joins TRBV7-9 to TRBJ2-7; D tentatively reads TRBD1 or TRBD2 (5 bases each). CDR3 length equals 15 residues. Deletions cut 1 base from V and 2 bases from J, with 12 bases between. CDR1 SEHNR and CDR2 FQNEAQ come from the germline V gene (reference sequence). The CDR3 here is CASSLDRDRTYEQYF. The DNA for the CDR3 is TGTGCCAGCAGCTTAGATCGGGACCGTACCTACGAGCAGTACTTC. Combining the CDR3 with reference TRBV7-9 and TRBJ2-7 gives the whole variable domain DTGVSQNPRHKITKRGQNVTFRCDPISEHNRLYWYRQTLGQGPEFLTYFQNEAQLEKSRLLSDRFSAERPKGSFSTLEIQRTEQGDSAMYLCASSLDRDRTYEQYFGPGTRLTVT.

CDR3: CASSLLLAESYNEQFF. The CDR3 bases are TGTGCCAGCAGTTTACTTCTAGCGGAGTCCTACAATGAGCAGTTCTTC. V and J are TRBV27 and TRBJ2-1, with 7 bases identical to TRBD2. Germline V CDR1 and CDR2: MNHEY, SMNVEV (reference sequence). CDR3 length: 16 amino acids. V dropped 2 bases and J dropped 1; count of bases not matched to a gene: 5.

This chain joins TRBV7-2 and TRBJ2-7, with 8 bases identical to TRBD2. The CDR3 runs 14 residues. With V trimmed by 5 bases and J by 1 base, 4 bases remained unmatched. Germline assignment: CDR1 SGHTA and CDR2 FQGNSA. CDR3 residues: CASSQSGRSYEQYF. For the CDR3, the DNA is TGTGCCAGCAGCCAAAGCGGGAGATCCTACGAGCAGTACTTC.

This rearrangement joins TRBV6-8 to TRBJ2-5, with a possible D match to TRBD2 (5 bases). The germline V gene encodes CDR1 MNHGY and CDR2 SAAAGT. CDR3 size: 12 residues. V was clipped by 7 bases and J by 3 bases, with 9 bases between them. The CDR3 DNA follows: TGTGCCAGCATCCGAGCGGAAGAGACCCAGTACTTC. It codes for CASIRAEETQYF.

This sequence joins TRBV9 and TRBJ2-5; tentatively, D is TRBD1 (6 bases). Germline V gene sequence: CDR1 SGDLS, CDR2 YYNGEE. Deletions cut 0 bases from V and 5 bases from J, with 14 bases between. CDR3 length: 15 amino acids. In nucleotides, the CDR3 is TGTGCCAGCAGCGTAGGAGGGGGAGTTGTGGAGACCCAGTACTTC. Translating it yields CASSVGGGVVETQYF.

V and J are TRBV28 and TRBJ2-7; the D gene is possibly TRBD1 (6 bases). This CDR3 region has 11 residues. V lost 7 bases and J 4 bases, leaving 8 bases between the germline ends. Germline V gene lookup returns CDR1 MDHEN and CDR2 SYDVKM. The CDR3 nucleotides are TGTGCCAGCACAGGGGAGTACGAGCAGTACTTC. Its protein is CASTGEYEQYF.

This chain connects TRBV5-6 to TRBJ2-5; 10 bases fit TRBD2. With 0 bases clipped from V and 2 bases from J, the junction kept 7 bases outside the gene matches. CDR1 is SGHDT and CDR2 is YYEEEE in the germline V gene. This CDR3 region has 17 residues. CDR3 DNA sequence: TGTGCCAGCAGCTTGGTACGCGAACTAGCGGGGCAAGAGACCCAGTACTTC. Translation gives CASSLVRELAGQETQYF.

This clone was seen more than once but under ten times. The chain combines TRBV4-3 with TRBJ1-2; 9 positions agree with TRBD1. CDR1 is LGHNA, CDR2 YSLEER, per germline. V trimming: 0 bases; J trimming: 5 bases; junction bases outside the gene matches: 4. The CDR3 loop spans 15 amino acids. In DNA form, the CDR3 reads TGCGCCAGCAGCCAAGATTGGGGACAGGGTTATGGCTACACCTTC. It translates to CASSQDWGQGYGYTF.

The chain uses TRBV7-8 and TRBJ1-4, with D maybe TRBD1 (6 bases). The germline CDR1 and CDR2 sequences are SGHVS and FQNEAQ. This CDR3 spans 16 amino acids. V was shortened by 5 bases and J by 0 bases, with 13 bases between the two germline ends. As DNA, the CDR3 is TGTGCCAGCAGCACCCAGGGGAGCACAACTAATGAAAAACTGTTTTTT. Translation: CASSTQGSTTNEKLFF.

The rearrangement links TRBV11-1 to TRBJ2-7, with D perhaps matching TRBD1 (7 bases). V was trimmed by 5 bases and J by 3 bases, leaving 17 bases between them. CDR1 is SGHAT and CDR2 is FQDESV in the germline V gene (reference sequence). The CDR3 contains 15 residues. CDR3 protein: CASSPRGALGYEQYF. The CDR3 DNA reads TGTGCCAGCAGCCCCAGGGGGGCCTTAGGCTACGAGCAGTACTTC.

This clone was seen only once. A read error may produce the germline difference seen at one junction end. The chain is built from TRBV28 and TRBJ1-2; D might be TRBD1 (5 bases). Germline CDR1 and CDR2: MDHEN and SYDVKM. This CDR3 spans 13 amino acids. The CDR3 loop is CASIGVSRDQGLW. The CDR3, as DNA: TGTGCCAGCATCGGGGTTTCCCGGGACCAGGGCCTTTGG.

The gene calls are TRBV28 and TRBJ2-1; D perhaps matches TRBD1 (6 bases). V was pared by 5 bases and J by 1 base, with 9 bases between. The CDR3 runs to 14 residues. Germline values: CDR1 MDHEN, CDR2 SYDVKM. The CDR3 spells CASSRTDSYNEQFF. The CDR3 DNA reads TGTGCCAGCAGTCGGACAGATTCCTACAATGAGCAGTTCTTC.

The chain carries TRBV4-1 and TRBJ2-7, with a tentative D call TRBD1 (5 bases). The V gene's germline CDR1 is MGHRA and CDR2 YSYEKL. Trimming removed 4 bases from V and 6 bases from J, with 16 bases in between. This CDR3 spans 14 amino acids. The CDR3 sequence: CASSPRRGPLEQYF. Written as DNA, the CDR3 is TGCGCCAGCAGCCCCCGAAGGGGCCCCCTCGAGCAGTACTTC.

Points on this clone: The junction does not match germline at one end; this may be a read error. The chain carries TRBV7-7 and TRBJ2-3, with D unclear. Germline V gene data show CDR1 as SSHAT and CDR2 as FNYEAQ (reference sequence). The CDR3 loop spans 14 amino acids. The CDR3 here is CASSPASTTDTQYF. The CDR3 coding sequence is TGTGCTAGCAGCCCCGCGAGTACCACAGATACGCAGTATTTT.

The CDR3 region is CASSPGQEYEQYF. The CDR3, as DNA: TGTGCCAGCAGCCCGGGACAGGAATACGAGCAGTACTTC. The chain joins TRBV7-2 to TRBJ2-7; 8 bases line up with TRBD1. CDR3 length equals 13 residues. Germline-derived CDR1 and CDR2 are SGHTA and FQGNSA. V lost 5 bases to trimming and J lost 4 bases; unmatched junction nucleotides: 4.

V gene TRBV14 combines with J gene TRBJ1-2, with 9 bases lining up with TRBD1. The CDR3 loop spans 15 amino acids. Germline V lookup: CDR1 SGHDN, CDR2 FVKESK. Trimming cost V 1 base and J 8 bases; bases outside gene matches: 8. The DNA for the CDR3 is TGTGCCAGCAGCCAAGTCGGGACAGGGATCTCAGGCTACACCTTC. Translated, it gives CASSQVGTGISGYTF. The full variable domain, with the rest looked up from reference TRBV14 and TRBJ1-2, is EAGVTQFPSHSVIEKGQTVTLRCDPISGHDNLYWYRRVMGKEIKFLLHFVKESKQDESGMPNNRFLAERTGGTYSTLKVQPAELEDSGVYFCASSQVGTGISGYTFGSGTRLTVV.

This chain uses TRBV6-4 with TRBJ1-1; D unclear. V was shortened by 4 bases and J by 3 bases, with 6 bases between the two germline ends. The CDR3 loop spans 12 amino acids. CDR1 and CDR2 (germline): MRHNA, SNTAGT. The chain's CDR3 is CASSGRDTEAFF. In DNA, the CDR3 is TGTGCCAGCAGTGGCCGAGACACTGAAGCTTTCTTT.

This chain connects TRBV6-6 to TRBJ2-2; D uncertain. V lost 4 bases to trimming and J lost 4 bases, with 13 bases between them. The CDR3 contains 15 residues. Germline V lookup: CDR1 MNHNY, CDR2 SVGAGI (reference sequence). The CDR3 DNA follows: TGTGCCAGCAGTTTTCGGTACCAGATCACCGGGGAGCTGTTTTTT. As protein: CASSFRYQITGELFF.

V gene TRBV11-2 combines with J gene TRBJ2-5; TRBD2 matches 12 bases. The V gene's germline CDR1 is SGHAT and CDR2 FQNNGV. V dropped 5 bases and J dropped 4; count of bases not matched to a gene: 8. This CDR3 contains 16 residues. CDR3 in amino acids: CASSVTSGRFGETQYF. The CDR3 bases are TGTGCCAGCAGCGTTACTAGCGGGAGGTTTGGAGAGACCCAGTACTTC.

The rearrangement uses TRBV27 and TRBJ1-6; D unclear. Trimming pared 5 bases from V and 0 bases from J, leaving 5 bases between. Germline lookup yields CDR1 MNHEY and CDR2 SMNVEV (reference sequence). CDR3 length: 14 residues. CDR3 sequence: CASSKSSYNSPLHF. The CDR3 bases are TGTGCCAGCAGTAAGAGCTCCTATAATTCACCCCTCCACTTT.

The rearrangement joins TRBV7-9 to TRBJ2-2; D remains unclear. The tail of the sequence fits TRBJ1-3 better, so the J call may be wrong. CDR1 and CDR2 from the germline V gene are SEHNR and FQNEAQ (reference sequence). The CDR3 is 16 amino acids. DNA for the CDR3: TGTGCCAGCAGCTCCCTCAGGACTGCTGAAGGAAACACCATATATTTT. It translates to CASSSLRTAEGNTIYF.

The CDR3 DNA is TGTGCCAGCAGCTTAGCGATCACTAGCTTGAGGGAGCAGTACTTC. Protein product: CASSLAITSLREQYF. The rearrangement joins TRBV7-9 to TRBJ2-7; a weak D match, TRBD2 (6 bases). Germline V gives CDR1 SEHNR, CDR2 FQNEAQ (reference sequence). CDR3 length: 15 residues. Trimming pared 0 bases from V and 7 bases from J, leaving 16 bases between.

The chain couples TRBV28 to TRBJ2-1; TRBD2 agrees at 8 bases. This CDR3 comprises 16 residues. Trimming cost V 6 bases and J 2 bases; bases outside gene matches: 9. The germline gives CDR1 MDHEN, CDR2 SYDVKM. In DNA, the CDR3 is TGTGCCAGCAGCCCCACCGGCGGGAGGCCCTACAATGAGCAGTTCTTC. Its protein is CASSPTGGRPYNEQFF.

A single count supports this clone. This chain uses TRBV2 with TRBJ2-3, with D unresolved. The germline V gene has CDR1 SNHLY and CDR2 FYNNEI. Trimming shortened V by 5 bases and J by 5 bases, and 14 bases separated the two germline ends. This CDR3 has 14 residues. The CDR3 DNA reads TGTGCCAGCAGTCCCGGCCTCTCAAGAGATACGCAGTATTTT. This translates into CASSPGLSRDTQYF.

The chain uses TRBV5-4 and TRBJ2-1, with TRBD1 matching over 7 bases. The germline CDR1 and CDR2 sequences are SGHNT and YYREEE (reference sequence). V trimming: 2 bases; J trimming: 6 bases; junction bases outside the gene matches: 8. This CDR3 is built from 15 residues. CDR3 nucleotide sequence: TGTGCCAGCAGCTTCCGGGACAGCTGGGGCAATGAGCAGTTCTTC. It encodes CASSFRDSWGNEQFF.

The V and J genes are TRBV5-6 and TRBJ2-7; TRBD1 aligns across 9 bases. The CDR3 totals 15 residues. Germline CDR1 reads SGHDT; CDR2 reads YYEEEE. The V and J ends lost 2 bases and 4 bases, in that order; junction bases with no gene match: 7. CDR3 residues: CASSLGDRVYYEQYF. DNA for the CDR3: TGTGCCAGCAGCTTAGGGGACAGGGTTTATTACGAGCAGTACTTC. Filled out from reference TRBV5-6 and TRBJ2-7, the complete variable domain reads DAGVTQSPTHLIKTRGQQVTLRCSPKSGHDTVSWYQQALGQGPQFIFQYYEEEERQRGNFPDRFSGHQFPNYSSELNVNALLLGDSALYLCASSLGDRVYYEQYFGPGTRLTVT.

V and J are TRBV28 and TRBJ2-7, with TRBD1 matching over 11 bases. Trimming took 6 bases from V and 5 from J; bases not matched to a gene: 9. CDR1 and CDR2 from the germline V gene are MDHEN and SYDVKM. The CDR3 is 15 amino acids. The CDR3 loop is CASSFPGTGGNEQYF. The CDR3 DNA is TGTGCCAGCAGCTTTCCTGGGACAGGGGGAAACGAGCAGTACTTC.

The CDR3 is CASVRGGENTEAFF. CDR3 nucleotide sequence: TGTGCCAGCGTAAGGGGGGGAGAGAACACTGAAGCTTTCTTT. This chain uses TRBV9 with TRBJ1-1; perhaps TRBD1 as D (6 bases). The CDR3 is made up of 14 amino acids. From germline, CDR1 is SGDLS and CDR2 YYNGEE. V gave up 7 bases and J gave up 1 base, with 14 bases separating them. Full variable domain (missing parts from reference TRBV9 and TRBJ1-1): DSGVTQTPKHLITATGQRVTLRCSPRSGDLSVYWYQQSLDQGLQFLIQYYNGEERAKGNILERFSAQQFPDLHSELNLSSLELGDSALYFCASVRGGENTEAFFGQGTRLTVV.

The chain's CDR3 is CASSRGQANTGELFF. In DNA, the CDR3 is TGTGCCAGCTCAAGGGGACAGGCGAACACCGGGGAGCTGTTTTTT. V gene TRBV18 combines with J gene TRBJ2-2, with 8 positions matching TRBD1. The CDR3 is 15 residues long. J was trimmed by 0 bases and V by 5 bases; bases with no gene match: 2. Germline values: CDR1 KGHSH, CDR2 LQKENI.